The T cell receptor (beta chain) under discussion was sequenced for a study of response to subunit inactivated influenza vaccine. Study conclusions and caveats: That few new T cells are recruited by each seasonal influenza vaccination was the authors' suggestion.

Of note for this clonotype: Its antigen is unknown.

In TCRdb, the RT-PCR reads were re-called with MiXCR into one record per CDR3 protein. This table has just over 300,000 distinct CDR3 sequences, around 22% appearing once. With 4 bases removed from V and 10 bases from J, the gap between germline ends came to 11 bases. Germline assignment: CDR1 SGHRS and CDR2 YFSETQ. This CDR3 contains 12 residues. The chain carries TRBV5-1 and TRBJ1-4; weak D call: TRBD1 (5 bases). The sequence was obtained from a man aged 45 to 75 who received an inactivated influenza vaccine. The sample in question was PBMCs from blood, obtained approximately 22 months after vaccination. The CDR3 sequence: CASSQDGGKLFF. DNA of the CDR3: TGCGCCAGCAGCCAGGACGGGGGAAAACTGTTTTTT.